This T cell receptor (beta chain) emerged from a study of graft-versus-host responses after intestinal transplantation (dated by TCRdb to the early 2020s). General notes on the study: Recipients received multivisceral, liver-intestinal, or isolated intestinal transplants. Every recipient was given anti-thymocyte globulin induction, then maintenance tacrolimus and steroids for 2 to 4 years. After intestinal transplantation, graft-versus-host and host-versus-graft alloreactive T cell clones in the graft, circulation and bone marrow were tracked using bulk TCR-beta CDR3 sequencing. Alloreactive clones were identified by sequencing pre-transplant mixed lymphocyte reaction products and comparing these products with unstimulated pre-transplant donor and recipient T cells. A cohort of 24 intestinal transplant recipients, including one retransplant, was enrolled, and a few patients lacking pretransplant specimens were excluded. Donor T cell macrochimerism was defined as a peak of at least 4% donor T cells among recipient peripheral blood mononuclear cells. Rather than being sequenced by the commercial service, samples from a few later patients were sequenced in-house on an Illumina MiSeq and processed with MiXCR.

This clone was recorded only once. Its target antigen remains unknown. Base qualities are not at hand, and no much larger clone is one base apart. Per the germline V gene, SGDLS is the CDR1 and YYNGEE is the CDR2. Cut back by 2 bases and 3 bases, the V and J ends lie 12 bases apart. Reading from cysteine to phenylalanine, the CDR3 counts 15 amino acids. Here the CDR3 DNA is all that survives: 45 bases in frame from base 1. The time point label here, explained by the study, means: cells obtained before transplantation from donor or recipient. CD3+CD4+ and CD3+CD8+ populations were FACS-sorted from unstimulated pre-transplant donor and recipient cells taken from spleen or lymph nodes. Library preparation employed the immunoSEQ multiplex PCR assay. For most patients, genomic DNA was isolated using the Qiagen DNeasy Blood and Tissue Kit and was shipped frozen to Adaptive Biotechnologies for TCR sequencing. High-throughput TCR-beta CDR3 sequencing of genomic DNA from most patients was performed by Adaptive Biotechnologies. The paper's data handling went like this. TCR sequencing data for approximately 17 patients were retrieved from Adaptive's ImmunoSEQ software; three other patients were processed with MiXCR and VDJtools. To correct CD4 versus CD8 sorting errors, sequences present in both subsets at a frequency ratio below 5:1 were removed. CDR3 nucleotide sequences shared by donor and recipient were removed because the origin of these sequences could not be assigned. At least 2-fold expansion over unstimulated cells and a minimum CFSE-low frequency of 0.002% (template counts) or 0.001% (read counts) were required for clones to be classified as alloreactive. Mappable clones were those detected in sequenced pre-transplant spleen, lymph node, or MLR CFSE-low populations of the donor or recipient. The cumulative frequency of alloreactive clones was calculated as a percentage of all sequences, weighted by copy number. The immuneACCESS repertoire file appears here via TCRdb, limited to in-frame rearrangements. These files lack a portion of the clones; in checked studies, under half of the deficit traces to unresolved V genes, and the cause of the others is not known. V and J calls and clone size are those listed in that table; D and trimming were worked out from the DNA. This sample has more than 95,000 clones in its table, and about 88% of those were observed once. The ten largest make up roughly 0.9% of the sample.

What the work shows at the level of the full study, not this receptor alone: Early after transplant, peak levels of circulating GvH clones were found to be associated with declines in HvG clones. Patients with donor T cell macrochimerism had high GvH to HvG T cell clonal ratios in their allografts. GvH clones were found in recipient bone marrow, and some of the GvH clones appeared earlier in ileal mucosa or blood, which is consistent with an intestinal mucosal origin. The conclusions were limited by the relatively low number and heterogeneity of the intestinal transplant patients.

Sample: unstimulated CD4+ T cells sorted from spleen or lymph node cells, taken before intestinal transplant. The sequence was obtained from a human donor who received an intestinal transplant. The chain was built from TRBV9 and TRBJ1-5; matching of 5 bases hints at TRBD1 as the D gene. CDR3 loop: CASSVGGLVNQPQHF. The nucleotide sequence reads TGTGCCAGCAGCGTGGGGGGATTGGTCAATCAGCCCCAGCATTTT.